This TCR beta chain appears in the sequencing data of a study of CD8 T cells in Susac syndrome. Study as a whole: Blood was drawn from Susac syndrome patients while they were therapy-naive, on corticosteroids, or on intravenous immunoglobulin alone.

With random hexamers, reverse transcription was performed on roughly 0.45 to 1 ug of RNA. The TCR beta CDR3 was amplified by immunoSEQ multiplex PCR across 54 Vbeta, 13 Jbeta. In TCRdb, the immunoSEQ multiplex PCR reads were re-called with MiXCR into one record per CDR3 protein. The data contain over 120,000 distinct CDR3 sequences, around 93% of them singletons. Findings and caveats of the study: Expansion of clones was not seen in the CD4+ T cell repertoires of Susac syndrome.

This clonotype was observed a single time. Its antigen is still unknown. Trimming pared 3 bases from V and 2 bases from J, leaving 10 bases between. Germline lookup yields CDR1 SQVTM and CDR2 ANQGSEA. The CDR3 loop spans 13 amino acids. Specimen: CD4+ T cells from PBMCs. The gene calls are TRBV29-1 and TRBJ2-5; D is unresolved. This clonotype was sampled from a human donor with Susac syndrome. This CDR3 reads CSVDRTIQETQYF. The CDR3 nucleotides are TGCAGCGTTGACCGGACCATACAAGAGACCCAGTACTTC.